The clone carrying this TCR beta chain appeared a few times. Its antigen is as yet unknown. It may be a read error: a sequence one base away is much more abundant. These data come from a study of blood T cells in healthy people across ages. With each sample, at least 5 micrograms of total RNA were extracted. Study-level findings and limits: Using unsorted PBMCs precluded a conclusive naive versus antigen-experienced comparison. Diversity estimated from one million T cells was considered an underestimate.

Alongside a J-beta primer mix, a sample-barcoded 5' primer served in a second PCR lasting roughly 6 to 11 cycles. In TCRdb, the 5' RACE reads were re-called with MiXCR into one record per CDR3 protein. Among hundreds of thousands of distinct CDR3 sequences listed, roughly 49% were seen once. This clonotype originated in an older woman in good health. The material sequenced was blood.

In DNA form, the CDR3 reads TGTGCCGTCTCAAGCGGGAGGAACAATGAGCAGTACTTC. It codes for CAVSSGRNNEQYF. V is TRBV2 and J is TRBJ2-1; 9 bases match TRBD2. The J call may be faulty, since TRBJ2-7 better matches the DNA end. CDR1 and CDR2 from the germline V gene are SNHLY and FYNNEI. The CDR3 has 13 residues.